This passage covers 24 T cell receptor beta chains from one sample sequenced in a study of blood T cell repertoires in COVID-19. The repertoire was sequenced with immunoSEQ multiplex PCR; TCRdb's copy has only in-frame clones and lacks some. The repertoire holds hundreds of thousands of clones, about 87% seen once, with roughly 0.87% in the top ten. Sample: peripheral blood. These receptors all stem from a man younger than 30 with COVID-19, enrolled during active disease.

The rearrangement links TRBV7-9 to TRBJ1-4; TRBD1 matches 8 bases. Germline trimming cut 6 bases from V and 0 bases from J; bases unmatched to any gene: 9. Germline V gene data show CDR1 as SEHNR and CDR2 as FQNEAQ (reference sequence). This CDR3 region has 17 residues. CDR3 residues: CASSQPTGGTTNEKLFF. The CDR3 region has the DNA TGTGCCAGCAGTCAACCCACAGGGGGTACAACTAATGAAAAACTGTTTTTT.

The CDR3 reads CASSLDTAGPQHF. The CDR3 DNA reads TGTGCCAGCAGCTTAGACACCGCAGGGCCCCAGCATTTT. The chain uses TRBV11-2 and TRBJ1-5; D not resolved. Germline V gives CDR1 SGHAT, CDR2 FQNNGV. The CDR3 contains 13 residues. The V and J ends lost 0 bases and 9 bases respectively, with 9 bases between them.

Only a few counts were recorded for this clone. This chain uses TRBV11-2 with TRBJ1-2, with D maybe TRBD1 (5 bases). Deletions cut 7 bases from V and 7 bases from J, with 13 bases between. CDR3 length equals 12 residues. Looked up from germline, CDR1 is SGHAT and CDR2 is FQNNGV. The CDR3 coding sequence is TGTGCCAGCATCGGCCAGGGCTTTGGCTACACCTTC. Translated: CASIGQGFGYTF.

The chain combines TRBV5-5 with TRBJ1-6; TRBD1 might be the D (5 bases). The CDR3 is 15 amino acids. V lost 2 bases and J lost 5, with 11 bases in between. Germline V CDR1 and CDR2: SGHKS, YYEKEE (reference sequence). The CDR3 here is CASSFGTGDNSPLHF. The CDR3 bases are TGTGCCAGCAGCTTCGGGACGGGGGATAATTCACCCCTCCACTTT.

This clone was recorded only once. This sequence joins TRBV19 and TRBJ2-7, with TRBD2 matching 7 bases. This CDR3 comprises 14 residues. Trimming removed 7 bases from V and 0 bases from J; junction bases left unmatched: 6. The germline V gene has CDR1 LNHDA and CDR2 SQIVND (reference sequence). The CDR3 DNA sequence: TGTGCCAGTACGCCAGCGGGGAGCTCCTACGAGCAGTACTTC. This translates into CASTPAGSSYEQYF. The full variable domain, in which reference TRBV19 and TRBJ2-7 provide the parts outside the CDR3, is DGGITQSPKYLFRKEGQNVTLSCEQNLNHDAMYWYRQDPGQGLRLIYYSQIVNDFQKGDIAEGYSVSREKKESFPLTVTSAQKNPTAFYLCASTPAGSSYEQYFGPGTRLTVT.

The V and J genes are TRBV5-6 and TRBJ2-2; tentatively, D is TRBD1 (6 bases). Looked up from germline, CDR1 is SGHDT and CDR2 is YYEEEE. The CDR3 has 14 residues. The germline V and J ends were trimmed by 4 bases and 6 bases, with 13 bases remaining between them. CDR3 sequence reads: CASSTPGQPGELFF. For the CDR3, the DNA is TGTGCCAGCAGCACTCCGGGACAACCCGGGGAGCTGTTTTTT.

The V call is TRBV6-5, the J call TRBJ1-3, with D possibly matching TRBD1 (5 bases). The CDR3 extends over 13 amino acids. Germline-derived CDR1 and CDR2 are MNHEY and SVGAGI. V lost 4 bases to trimming and J lost 10 bases, with 14 bases between them. This CDR3 is CASSLGLHTTIYF. The CDR3 DNA reads TGTGCCAGCAGTTTGGGACTTCATACGACCATATATTTT.

The V gene is TRBV3-1 (or the pseudogene TRBV3-2), the J gene TRBJ2-3, with 11 positions matching TRBD2. The CDR3 covers 18 residues. V lost 6 bases to trimming and J lost 1 base; unmatched junction nucleotides: 12. Germline CDR1 reads LGHDT; CDR2 reads YNNKEL (reference sequence). The chain's CDR3 is CASRDSGGAGLGTDTQYF. The CDR3 DNA sequence: TGTGCCAGCAGGGATAGCGGGGGGGCCGGTTTGGGCACAGATACGCAGTATTTT.

This chain connects TRBV27 to TRBJ2-3; 7 nucleotides agree with TRBD2. This CDR3 comprises 15 residues. Germline V CDR1 and CDR2: MNHEY, SMNVEV (reference sequence). The V segment lost 7 bases and the J segment 0 bases; nucleotides outside the gene matches: 7. CDR3: CASNPRAGSTDTQYF. DNA for the CDR3: TGTGCCAGCAACCCCAGAGCGGGGAGCACAGATACGCAGTATTTT.

This clone was observed a few times. The chain combines TRBV19 with TRBJ2-2, with 9 bases fitting TRBD1. CDR1 and CDR2 (germline): LNHDA, SQIVND (reference sequence). V trimming: 1 base; J trimming: 7 bases; junction bases outside the gene matches: 10. This CDR3 has 17 residues. CDR3 in DNA: TGTGCCAGTAGTATAGCGGGCCTACAGGGGGCTAGCGGGGAGCTGTTTTTT. The encoded protein is CASSIAGLQGASGELFF. The full variable domain, rest sourced from reference TRBV19 and TRBJ2-2, is DGGITQSPKYLFRKEGQNVTLSCEQNLNHDAMYWYRQDPGQGLRLIYYSQIVNDFQKGDIAEGYSVSREKKESFPLTVTSAQKNPTAFYLCASSIAGLQGASGELFFGEGSRLTVL.

The chain employs TRBV12-2 and TRBJ2-1; the D call TRBD1 from the table was never checked on the DNA. TRBV12-2 is a pseudogene locus. The CDR3 has 17 amino acids. This chain's CDR3 is CASRVNPGQGAVNEQFF. The CDR3 DNA is TGTGCAAGTCGCGTAAACCCGGGACAGGGGGCTGTCAATGAGCAGTTCTTC.

V usage is TRBV6-6 and J usage is TRBJ2-2; TRBD1 matches at 9 bases. V dropped 5 bases and J dropped 7; count of bases not matched to a gene: 5. The CDR3 is 14 residues long. Looked up from germline, CDR1 is MNHNY and CDR2 is SVGAGI (reference sequence). The chain's CDR3 is CASSRTGEGGELFF. The DNA for the CDR3 is TGTGCCAGCAGTCGGACAGGGGAAGGCGGGGAGCTGTTTTTT.

The chain combines TRBV4-1 with TRBJ2-5; 11 bases map to TRBD2. The length of the CDR3 is 16 residues. The V gene end was trimmed by 5 bases and the J gene end by 5 bases; junction bases not matched to a gene: 10. Germline values: CDR1 MGHRA, CDR2 YSYEKL. CDR3: CASSATLAGGWETQYF. The CDR3 nucleotides are TGCGCCAGCAGCGCCACTTTAGCGGGGGGGTGGGAGACCCAGTACTTC.

CDR3 coding DNA: TGTGCCAGCAGCTTGACAGGGCCAAACACTGAAGCTTTCTTT. Its protein product is CASSLTGPNTEAFF. This chain uses TRBV7-9 with TRBJ1-1; 7 bases fit TRBD1. V lost 3 bases, J lost 2 bases, and 3 bases stayed unmatched. Germline values: CDR1 SEHNR, CDR2 FQNEAQ (reference sequence). The CDR3 consists of 14 residues.

The CDR3 here is CASRTGGSPLHF. In DNA, the CDR3 is TGTGCCAGCAGGACAGGGGGCTCACCCCTCCACTTT. The chain carries TRBV2 and TRBJ1-6; 10 bases are shared with TRBD1. CDR1 SNHLY and CDR2 FYNNEI come from the germline V gene. This CDR3 spans 12 amino acids. V trimming: 6 bases; J trimming: 10 bases; junction bases outside the gene matches: 0.

V and J are TRBV5-6 and TRBJ1-2; 10 nucleotides agree with TRBD1. V dropped 4 bases and J dropped 8; count of bases not matched to a gene: 14. CDR1 is SGHDT and CDR2 is YYEEEE in the germline V gene. The CDR3 consists of 16 residues. Here the CDR3 reads CASSAVTGTGESGYTF. The CDR3 nucleotides are TGTGCCAGCAGCGCCGTCACCGGGACAGGGGAAAGCGGCTACACCTTC.

The CDR3 region is CASSKEQGGSGNTIYF. For the CDR3, the DNA is TGTGCCAGTAGCAAAGAACAGGGGGGCTCCGGAAACACCATATATTTT. The genes are TRBV19 and TRBJ1-3; 8 nucleotides match TRBD1. In germline, CDR1 is LNHDA, CDR2 SQIVND (reference sequence). The CDR3 runs to 16 residues. Unmatched junction bases numbered 11, after V lost 6 bases and J lost 4 bases. Based on the CDR3 plus reference TRBV19 and TRBJ1-3, the full variable domain is DGGITQSPKYLFRKEGQNVTLSCEQNLNHDAMYWYRQDPGQGLRLIYYSQIVNDFQKGDIAEGYSVSREKKESFPLTVTSAQKNPTAFYLCASSKEQGGSGNTIYFGEGSWLTVV.

The chain uses TRBV5-1 and TRBJ2-3; TRBD1 matches 8 bases. The CDR3 runs to 15 residues. J lost 2 bases, V lost 0 bases, and 2 bases had no gene match. Germline assignment: CDR1 SGHRS and CDR2 YFSETQ. This CDR3 is CASSLEDRDTDTQYF. The CDR3 DNA reads as TGCGCCAGCAGCTTGGAGGACAGGGACACAGATACGCAGTATTTT.

The rearrangement links TRBV3-1 (or the pseudogene TRBV3-2) to TRBJ2-5, with D hard to call. CDR3 length: 13 amino acids. The V and J ends lost 1 base and 1 base respectively, with 4 bases between them. CDR1 LGHDT and CDR2 YNNKEL come from the germline V gene (reference sequence). The CDR3 reads CASSQGVQETQYF. CDR3 nucleotides: TGTGCCAGCAGCCAAGGAGTCCAAGAGACCCAGTACTTC.

The chain joins TRBV20-1 to TRBJ2-1, with D unclear. The CDR3 sequence is 11 residues long. V lost 5 bases and J lost 12, with 14 bases in between. Germline loops: CDR1 DFQATT, CDR2 SNEGSKA (reference sequence). CDR3 protein: CSAPTRLGQFF. The CDR3 DNA follows: TGCAGTGCTCCCACCCGACTCGGGCAGTTCTTC.

The chain carries TRBV23-1 and TRBJ2-1, with D possibly being TRBD1 (6 bases). TRBV23-1 counts as an open reading frame of uncertain function. CDR3 length equals 14 residues. The V gene lost 2 bases and the J gene lost 8 bases, with 13 bases spanning the gap. CDR3 residues: CASSQNRVNYEQFF. CDR3 in DNA: TGCGCCAGCAGTCAAAACAGGGTAAATTATGAGCAGTTCTTC.

This clone turned up a few times. Other DNA variants within this sample encode the same CDR3. The V call is TRBV6-5, the J call TRBJ1-6; 8 positions match TRBD1. The CDR3 runs 14 residues. V shed 6 bases, J shed 9 bases, and the junction held 7 bases outside the gene matches. From germline, CDR1 is MNHEY and CDR2 SVGAGI. The CDR3 nucleotides are TGTGCCAGCAGCAGAGGACAGGGAGGTTCACCCCTCCACTTT. The encoded protein is CASSRGQGGSPLHF.

The gene calls are TRBV5-6 and TRBJ2-1; TRBD2 aligns across 7 bases. This CDR3 is 14 amino acids long. The V and J ends lost 3 bases and 6 bases, in that order; junction bases with no gene match: 6. Germline values: CDR1 SGHDT, CDR2 YYEEEE. The CDR3 spells CASSSMTSINEQFF. CDR3 nucleotides: TGTGCCAGCAGCTCGATGACTAGCATCAATGAGCAGTTCTTC.

V usage is TRBV6-5 and J usage is TRBJ1-1; the D gene is possibly TRBD1 (6 bases). V lost 2 bases to trimming and J lost 4 bases, with 11 bases between them. Germline V CDR1 and CDR2: MNHEY, SVGAGI. The CDR3 sequence is 14 residues long. The CDR3 sequence is CASSYQGTSTEAFF. The CDR3 DNA reads TGTGCCAGCAGTTACCAGGGGACTAGCACTGAAGCTTTCTTT.